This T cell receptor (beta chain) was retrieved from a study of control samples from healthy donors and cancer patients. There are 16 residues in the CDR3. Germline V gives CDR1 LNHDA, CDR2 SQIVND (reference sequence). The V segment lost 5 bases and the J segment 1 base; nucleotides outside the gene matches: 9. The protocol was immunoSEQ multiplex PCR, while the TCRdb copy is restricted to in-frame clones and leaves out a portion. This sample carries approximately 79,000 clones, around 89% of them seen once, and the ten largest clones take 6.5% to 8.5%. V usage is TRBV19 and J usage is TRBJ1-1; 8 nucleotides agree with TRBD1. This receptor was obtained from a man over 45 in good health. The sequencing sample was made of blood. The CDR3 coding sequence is TGTGCCAGTAGTGGAACAGGGGGGAAGCCGAACACTGAAGCTTTCTTT. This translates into CASSGTGGKPNTEAFF.